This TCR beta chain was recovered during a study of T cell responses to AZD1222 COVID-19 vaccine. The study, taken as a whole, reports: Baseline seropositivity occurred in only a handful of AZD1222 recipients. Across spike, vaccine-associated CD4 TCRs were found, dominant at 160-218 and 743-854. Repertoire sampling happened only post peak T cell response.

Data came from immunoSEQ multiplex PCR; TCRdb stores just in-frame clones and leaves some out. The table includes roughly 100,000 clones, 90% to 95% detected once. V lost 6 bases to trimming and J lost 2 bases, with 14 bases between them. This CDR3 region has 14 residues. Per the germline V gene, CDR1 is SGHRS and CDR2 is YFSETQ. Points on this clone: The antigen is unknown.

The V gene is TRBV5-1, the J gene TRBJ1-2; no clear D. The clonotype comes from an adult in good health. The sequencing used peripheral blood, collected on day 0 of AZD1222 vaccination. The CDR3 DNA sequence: TGCGCCAGCACCTCCGGCGGGGTCAACTATGGCTACACCTTC. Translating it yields CASTSGGVNYGYTF.